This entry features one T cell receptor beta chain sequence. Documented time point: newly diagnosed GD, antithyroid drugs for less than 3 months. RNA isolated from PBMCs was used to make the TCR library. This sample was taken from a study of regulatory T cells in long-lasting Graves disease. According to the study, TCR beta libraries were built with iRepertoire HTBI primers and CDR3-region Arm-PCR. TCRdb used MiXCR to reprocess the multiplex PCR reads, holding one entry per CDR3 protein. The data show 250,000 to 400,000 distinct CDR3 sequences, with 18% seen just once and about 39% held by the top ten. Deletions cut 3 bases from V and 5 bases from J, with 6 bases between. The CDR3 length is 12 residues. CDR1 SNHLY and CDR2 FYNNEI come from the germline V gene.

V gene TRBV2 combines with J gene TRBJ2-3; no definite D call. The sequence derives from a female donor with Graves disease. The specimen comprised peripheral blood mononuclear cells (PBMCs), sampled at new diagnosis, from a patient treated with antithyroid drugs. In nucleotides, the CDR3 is TGTGCCAGCAGTGAGGTCGGAGATACGCAGTATTTT. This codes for CASSEVGDTQYF.